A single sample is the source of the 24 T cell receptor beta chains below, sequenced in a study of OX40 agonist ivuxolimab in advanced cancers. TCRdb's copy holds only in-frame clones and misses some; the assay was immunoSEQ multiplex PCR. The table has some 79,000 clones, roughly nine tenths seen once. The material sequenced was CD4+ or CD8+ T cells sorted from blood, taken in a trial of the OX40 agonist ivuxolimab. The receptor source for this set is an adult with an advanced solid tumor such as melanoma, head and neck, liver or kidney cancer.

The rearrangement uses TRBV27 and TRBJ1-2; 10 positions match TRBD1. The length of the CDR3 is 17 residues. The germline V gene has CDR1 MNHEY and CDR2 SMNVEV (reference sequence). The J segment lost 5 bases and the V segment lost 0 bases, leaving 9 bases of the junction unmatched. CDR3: CASSLSVGQGSGYGYTF. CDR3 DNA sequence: TGTGCCAGCAGTTTATCGGTGGGACAGGGGAGCGGATATGGCTACACCTTC.

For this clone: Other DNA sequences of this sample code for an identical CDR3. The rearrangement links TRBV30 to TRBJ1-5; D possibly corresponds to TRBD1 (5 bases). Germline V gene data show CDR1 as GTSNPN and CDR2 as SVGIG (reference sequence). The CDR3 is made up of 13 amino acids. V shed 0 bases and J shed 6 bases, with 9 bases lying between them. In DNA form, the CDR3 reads TGTGCCTGGAGTGTACGGGGGGGTCAGCCCCAGCATTTT. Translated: CAWSVRGGQPQHF.

In nucleotides, the CDR3 is TGTGCCAGCAGCTTGGCAGTGGGAGGGTGGTTATCAAATCAGCCCCAGCATTTT. It encodes CASSLAVGGWLSNQPQHF. This chain joins TRBV5-5 and TRBJ1-5; D is uncertain. V lost 0 bases to trimming and J lost 4 bases, with 20 bases between them. Germline V lookup: CDR1 SGHKS, CDR2 YYEKEE (reference sequence). This CDR3 is 18 amino acids long.

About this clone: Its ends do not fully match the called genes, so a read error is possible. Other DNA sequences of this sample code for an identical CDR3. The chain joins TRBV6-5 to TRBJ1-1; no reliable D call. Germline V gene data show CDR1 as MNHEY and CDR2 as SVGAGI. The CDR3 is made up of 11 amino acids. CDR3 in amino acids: CASTQYTEAFF. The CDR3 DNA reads TGTGCCAGCACCCAGTACACTGAGGCTTTCTTT.

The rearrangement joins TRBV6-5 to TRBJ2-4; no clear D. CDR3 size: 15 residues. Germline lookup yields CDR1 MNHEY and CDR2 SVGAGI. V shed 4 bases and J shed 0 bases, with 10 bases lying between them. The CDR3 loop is CASSLGKAAKNIQYF. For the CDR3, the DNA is TGTGCCAGCAGTTTGGGGAAGGCAGCCAAAAACATTCAGTACTTC.

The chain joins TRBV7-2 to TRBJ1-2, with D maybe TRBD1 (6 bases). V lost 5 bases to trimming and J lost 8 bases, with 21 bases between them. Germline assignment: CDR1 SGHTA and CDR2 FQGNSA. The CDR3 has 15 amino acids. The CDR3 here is CASSVERTGLGGYTF. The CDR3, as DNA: TGTGCCAGCAGCGTGGAACGAACAGGGCTGGGCGGCTACACCTTC.

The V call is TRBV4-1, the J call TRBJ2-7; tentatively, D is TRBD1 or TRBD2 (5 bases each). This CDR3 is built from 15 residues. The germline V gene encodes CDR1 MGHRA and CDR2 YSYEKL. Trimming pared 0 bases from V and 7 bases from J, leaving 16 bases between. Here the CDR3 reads CASSQEQAPGEEQYF. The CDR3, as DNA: TGCGCCAGCAGCCAAGAACAGGCGCCCGGGGAAGAGCAGTACTTC.

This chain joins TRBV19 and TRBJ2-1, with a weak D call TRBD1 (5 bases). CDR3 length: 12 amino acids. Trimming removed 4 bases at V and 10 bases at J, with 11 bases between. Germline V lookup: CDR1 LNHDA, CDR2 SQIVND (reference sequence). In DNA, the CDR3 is TGTGCCAGTAGTACCAACAGGCGGGAGCAGTTCTTC. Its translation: CASSTNRREQFF.

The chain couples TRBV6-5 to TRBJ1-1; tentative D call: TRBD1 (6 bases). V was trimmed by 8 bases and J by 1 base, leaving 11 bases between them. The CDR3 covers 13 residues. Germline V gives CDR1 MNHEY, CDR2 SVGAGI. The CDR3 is CASLQGPNTEAFF. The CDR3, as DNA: TGTGCCAGCCTACAGGGTCCGAACACTGAAGCTTTCTTT.

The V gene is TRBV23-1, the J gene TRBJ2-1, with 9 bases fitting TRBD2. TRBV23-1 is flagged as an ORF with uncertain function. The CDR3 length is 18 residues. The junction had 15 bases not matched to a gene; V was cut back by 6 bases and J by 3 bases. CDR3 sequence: CASSGGAGGIVSYNEQFF. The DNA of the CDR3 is TGCGCCAGCAGCGGGGGAGCGGGAGGAATAGTTAGCTACAATGAGCAGTTCTTC.

The CDR3 coding sequence is TGTGCCAGCACAAATGAGCGGGAGAGAAACACCGGGGAGCTGTTTTTT. Its translation: CASTNERERNTGELFF. This sequence joins TRBV11-2 and TRBJ2-2; the match to TRBD2 covers 8 bases. The V gene end was trimmed by 7 bases and the J gene end by 2 bases; junction bases not matched to a gene: 9. This CDR3 is built from 16 residues. The germline V gene encodes CDR1 SGHAT and CDR2 FQNNGV.

The CDR3 is CSVEDGREQFF. The CDR3 region has the DNA TGCAGCGTTGAAGATGGTCGGGAGCAGTTCTTC. The chain couples TRBV29-1 to TRBJ2-1; D gene unclear. The length of the CDR3 is 11 residues. Trimming stripped 0 bases from V and 10 bases from J, with 7 bases between. Germline CDR1 reads SQVTM; CDR2 reads ANQGSEA.

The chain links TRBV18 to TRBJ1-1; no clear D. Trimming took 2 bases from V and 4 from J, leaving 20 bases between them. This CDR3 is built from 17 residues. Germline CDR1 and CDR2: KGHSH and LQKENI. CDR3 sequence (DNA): TGTGCCAGCTCACCAGAATTTTTGACGGGCCGGGGCACTGAAGCTTTCTTT. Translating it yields CASSPEFLTGRGTEAFF.

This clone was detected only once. The CDR3 here is CASSSQGHEQYF. CDR3 nucleotides: TGTGCCAGCAGCTCTCAGGGCCACGAGCAGTACTTC. The V gene is TRBV7-9, the J gene TRBJ2-7; D might be TRBD1 (5 bases). Per the germline V gene, CDR1 is SEHNR and CDR2 is FQNEAQ (reference sequence). This CDR3 has 12 amino acids. Trimming removed 4 bases from V and 5 bases from J, with 9 bases in between.

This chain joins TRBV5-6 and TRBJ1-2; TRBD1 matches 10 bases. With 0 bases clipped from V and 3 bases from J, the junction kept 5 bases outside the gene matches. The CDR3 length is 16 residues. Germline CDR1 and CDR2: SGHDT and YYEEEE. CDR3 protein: CASSLGGTGVHYGYTF. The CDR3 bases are TGTGCCAGCAGCTTGGGAGGGACAGGGGTACACTATGGCTACACCTTC.

The DNA of the CDR3 is TGTGCCAGCCGGGACAGGGGTCACAATGAGCAGTTCTTC. It specifies CASRDRGHNEQFF. This chain uses TRBV19 with TRBJ2-1; 10 positions agree with TRBD1. V lost 9 bases, J lost 5 bases, and 4 bases stayed unmatched. This CDR3 contains 13 residues. The germline CDR1 and CDR2 sequences are LNHDA and SQIVND (reference sequence).

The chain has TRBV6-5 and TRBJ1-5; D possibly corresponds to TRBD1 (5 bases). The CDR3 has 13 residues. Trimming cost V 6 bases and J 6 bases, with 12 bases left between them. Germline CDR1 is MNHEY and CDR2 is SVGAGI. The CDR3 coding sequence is TGTGCCAGCAGCATGACAGTGGTTCAGCCCCAGCATTTT. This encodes CASSMTVVQPQHF.

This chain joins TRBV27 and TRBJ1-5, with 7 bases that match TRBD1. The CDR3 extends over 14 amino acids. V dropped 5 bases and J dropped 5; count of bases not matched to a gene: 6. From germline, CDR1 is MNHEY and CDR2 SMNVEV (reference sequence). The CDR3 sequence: CASSPRGAYQPQHF. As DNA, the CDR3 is TGTGCCAGCAGTCCCAGGGGGGCTTATCAGCCCCAGCATTTT.

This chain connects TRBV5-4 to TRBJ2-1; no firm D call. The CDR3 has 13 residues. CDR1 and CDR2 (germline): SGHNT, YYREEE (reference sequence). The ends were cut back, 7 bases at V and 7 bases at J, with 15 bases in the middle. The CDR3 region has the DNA TGTGCCAGCTCTTTCCGAAGAAGTAATGAGCAGTTCTTC. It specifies CASSFRRSNEQFF.

CDR3 nucleotides: TGTGCCAGCAGCCTCTGGATATTGAGATCCGAGCAGTACTTC. Translated: CASSLWILRSEQYF. This chain connects TRBV7-2 to TRBJ2-7; D gene unclear. Germline V gene lookup returns CDR1 SGHTA and CDR2 FQGNSA. This CDR3 spans 14 amino acids. Between the trimmed V and J ends, which lost 5 bases and 6 bases, there was a span of 17 bases.

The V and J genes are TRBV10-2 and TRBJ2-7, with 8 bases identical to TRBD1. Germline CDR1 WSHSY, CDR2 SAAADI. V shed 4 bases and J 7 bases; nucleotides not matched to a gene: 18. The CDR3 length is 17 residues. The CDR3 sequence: CASSVGGAGGISGEQYF. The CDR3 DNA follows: TGCGCCAGCAGTGTGGGAGGAGCAGGGGGCATCTCTGGGGAGCAGTACTTC.

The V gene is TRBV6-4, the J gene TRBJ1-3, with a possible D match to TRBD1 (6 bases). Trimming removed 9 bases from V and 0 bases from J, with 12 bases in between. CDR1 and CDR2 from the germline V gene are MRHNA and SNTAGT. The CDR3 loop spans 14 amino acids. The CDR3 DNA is TGTGCCAGTAGACAGGACGCCTCTGGAAACACCATATATTTT. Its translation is CASRQDASGNTIYF.

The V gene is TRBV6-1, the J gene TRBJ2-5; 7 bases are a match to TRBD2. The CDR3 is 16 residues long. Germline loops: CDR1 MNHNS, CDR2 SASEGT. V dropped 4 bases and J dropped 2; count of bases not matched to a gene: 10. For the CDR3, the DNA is TGTGCCAGCAGTGGGGGATTCAGCGGGGCACAAGAGACCCAGTACTTC. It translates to CASSGGFSGAQETQYF.

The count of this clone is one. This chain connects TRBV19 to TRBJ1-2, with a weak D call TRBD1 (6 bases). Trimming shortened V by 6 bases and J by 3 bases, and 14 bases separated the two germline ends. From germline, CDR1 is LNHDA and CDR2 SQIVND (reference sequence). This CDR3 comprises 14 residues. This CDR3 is CASRGSGAYYGYTF. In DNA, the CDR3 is TGTGCCAGTAGGGGTTCAGGGGCCTACTATGGCTACACCTTC.